The 13 T cell receptor beta chains reported below all come from one sample, sequenced in a study of blood T cell repertoires in COVID-19. Using immunoSEQ multiplex PCR, the repertoire was profiled, and TCRdb retains in-frame clones only, with some absent. This table holds 430,000 or so clones, around nine tenths found once. Source material: PBMCs or T cells enriched from blood (not recorded which). The receptors were sampled from a woman in her late teens or twenties who had been exposed to COVID-19.

V and J are TRBV5-1 and TRBJ2-5, with 8 bases that match TRBD1. Germline V CDR1 and CDR2: SGHRS, YFSETQ. Trimming at V came to 3 bases and at J to 0 bases, leaving 13 bases not matched to a gene. This CDR3 is built from 18 residues. This CDR3 is CASSYTGTGGGYQETQYF. The DNA for the CDR3 is TGCGCCAGCAGCTACACCGGGACAGGTGGCGGGTACCAAGAGACCCAGTACTTC.

The V gene is TRBV28, the J gene TRBJ2-5; tentative D call: TRBD2 (6 bases). V was clipped by 6 bases and J by 7 bases, with 18 bases between them. The CDR3 totals 14 residues. Germline CDR1 reads MDHEN; CDR2 reads SYDVKM. CDR3 in amino acids: CASRPGLQPGTQYF. The CDR3 coding sequence is TGTGCCAGCAGACCCGGACTACAGCCGGGGACCCAGTACTTC. Supplemented by reference TRBV28 and TRBJ2-5, the full variable domain reads DVKVTQSSRYLVKRTGEKVFLECVQDMDHENMFWYRQDPGLGLRLIYFSYDVKMKEKGDIPEGYSVSREKKERFSLILESASTNQTSMYLCASRPGLQPGTQYFGPGTRLLVL.

The genes are TRBV5-4 and TRBJ1-4; TRBD1 matches at 11 bases. Trimming at V came to 3 bases and at J to 8 bases, leaving 6 bases not matched to a gene. The CDR3 consists of 15 residues. Germline V gives CDR1 SGHNT, CDR2 YYREEE (reference sequence). CDR3 bases: TGTGCCAGCAGCTGGACAGGGGGCGCCTCAGAAAAACTGTTTTTT. Translation gives CASSWTGGASEKLFF.

The chain recombines TRBV18 with TRBJ1-1, with a tentative D call TRBD1 (5 bases). V lost 6 bases to trimming and J lost 0 bases, with 14 bases between them. The CDR3 sequence is 15 residues long. CDR1 KGHSH and CDR2 LQKENI come from the germline V gene. This CDR3 is CASSGRQRLNTEAFF. In DNA form, the CDR3 reads TGTGCCAGCTCGGGGCGACAGCGCTTGAACACTGAAGCTTTCTTT.

Many counts were recorded for this clone. The CDR3 loop reads CASSLGRGSYSNQPQHF. As DNA, the CDR3 is TGTGCCAGCAGCTTAGGTCGGGGTTCCTATAGCAATCAGCCCCAGCATTTT. The chain is built from TRBV11-2 and TRBJ1-5; no definite D call. Germline assignment: CDR1 SGHAT and CDR2 FQNNGV. The CDR3 extends over 17 amino acids. Trimming shortened V by 1 base and J by 0 bases, and 13 bases separated the two germline ends.

This clone has a handful of counts. This rearrangement joins TRBV4-1 to TRBJ1-2; TRBD1 might be the D (5 bases). V lost 0 bases, J lost 3 bases, and 8 bases lay in between. The CDR3 spans 14 residues. The germline V gene has CDR1 MGHRA and CDR2 YSYEKL. In nucleotides, the CDR3 is TGCGCCAGCAGCCAAGAAGAAGGGGACTATGGCTACACCTTC. Encoded protein: CASSQEEGDYGYTF.

This clone has a handful of counts. V usage is TRBV11-2 and J usage is TRBJ1-1; D not certain. V lost 1 base to trimming and J lost 1 base, with 13 bases between them. The germline V gene encodes CDR1 SGHAT and CDR2 FQNNGV. CDR3 length: 16 residues. CDR3 protein: CASSLVLGVGNTEAFF. DNA of the CDR3: TGTGCCAGCAGCTTAGTTCTGGGAGTTGGGAACACTGAAGCTTTCTTT. Complete variable domain (other parts from reference TRBV11-2 and TRBJ1-1): EAGVAQSPRYKIIEKRQSVAFWCNPISGHATLYWYQQILGQGPKLLIQFQNNGVVDDSQLPKDRFSAERLKGVDSTLKIQPAKLEDSAVYLCASSLVLGVGNTEAFFGQGTRLTVV.

The chain joins TRBV6-1 to TRBJ2-7, with a weak D call TRBD2 (5 bases). Germline V gives CDR1 MNHNS, CDR2 SASEGT. V was cut by 0 bases and J by 3 bases, with 12 bases left in between. The CDR3 runs to 15 residues. CDR3 region: CASSEAAGGGYEQYF. CDR3 in DNA: TGTGCCAGCAGTGAAGCGGCGGGCGGAGGCTACGAGCAGTACTTC.

The V gene is TRBV11-3, the J gene TRBJ1-5, with 9 bases aligning to TRBD1. The germline V gene encodes CDR1 SGHNT and CDR2 YENEEA. With 5 bases clipped from V and 2 bases from J, the junction kept 13 bases outside the gene matches. The CDR3 is 18 amino acids. In nucleotides, the CDR3 is TGTGCCAGCAGCCCCCCCGCCGGGGACAGGGTAGGCAATCAGCCCCAGCATTTT. This gives the protein CASSPPAGDRVGNQPQHF.

In its sample, this clone was seen a few times. This rearrangement joins TRBV13 to TRBJ1-4; no clear D gene. Between the trimmed V and J ends, which lost 2 bases and 0 bases, there was a span of 4 bases. Germline V gene data show CDR1 as PRHDT and CDR2 as FYEKMQ (reference sequence). The CDR3 is made up of 14 amino acids. The CDR3 DNA sequence: TGTGCCAGCAGCTTAACTGCAACTAATGAAAAACTGTTTTTT. Protein: CASSLTATNEKLFF.

The chain recombines TRBV3-1 (or the pseudogene TRBV3-2) with TRBJ2-7, with 9 bases identical to TRBD2. In germline, CDR1 is LGHDT, CDR2 YNNKEL (reference sequence). The trim removed 1 base at V and 5 bases at J, leaving 6 bases unmatched. The CDR3 has 15 residues. The CDR3 here is CASSQVASGVHEQYF. CDR3 in DNA: TGTGCCAGCAGCCAAGTCGCTAGCGGGGTCCACGAGCAGTACTTC.

V and J are TRBV19 and TRBJ1-1; TRBD1 matches 8 bases. Per germline, CDR1 LNHDA and CDR2 SQIVND (reference sequence). The CDR3 contains 14 residues. V trimming: 9 bases; J trimming: 5 bases; junction bases outside the gene matches: 11. The CDR3 bases are TGTGCCAGCCAAACCCGACAGGGGAAAACTGAAGCTTTCTTT. As protein: CASQTRQGKTEAFF.

This clone has only a few counts. The chain links TRBV7-2 to TRBJ1-1; 10 bases map to TRBD1. V trimming: 4 bases; J trimming: 0 bases; junction bases outside the gene matches: 5. Germline CDR1 and CDR2: SGHTA and FQGNSA. The CDR3 spans 16 residues. The CDR3 DNA follows: TGTGCCAGCAGCTCCGGGACAGGGGCGATGAACACTGAAGCTTTCTTT. Its protein product is CASSSGTGAMNTEAFF.